A single count supports the clone carrying this T cell receptor beta chain. The junction does not match germline at one end; this may be a read error. The data were obtained in a study of shared clonotypes between healthy human individuals. Clones were read by immunoSEQ multiplex PCR, and TCRdb kept only the in-frame ones, dropping some. The sample has fewer than 3 million clones, just under 95% seen once. CDR3 length: 11 residues. Per the germline V gene, CDR1 is SNHLY and CDR2 is FYNNEI. The source is a man between 18 and 29 years old in good health. Some clones in this sample may be carry-over from other donors' samples. The V gene is TRBV2, the J gene TRBJ2-7; tentatively, D is TRBD2 (6 bases). The sample taken for sequencing was naive CD4+ T cells from PBMCs. Subset in this sample: CD45RA+ positively selected. The CDR3 DNA sequence: TGTGCCAGCAGCCCGACTAGTTGGCAGCACTTC. Its translation is CASSPTSWQHF. Together with reference TRBV2 and TRBJ2-7, the CDR3 gives the full variable domain: EPEVTQTPSHQVTQMGQEVILRCVPISNHLYFYWYRQILGQKVEFLVSFYNNEISEKSEIFDDQFSVERPDGSNFTLKIRSTKLEDSAMYFCASSPTSWQHFGPGTRLTVT.